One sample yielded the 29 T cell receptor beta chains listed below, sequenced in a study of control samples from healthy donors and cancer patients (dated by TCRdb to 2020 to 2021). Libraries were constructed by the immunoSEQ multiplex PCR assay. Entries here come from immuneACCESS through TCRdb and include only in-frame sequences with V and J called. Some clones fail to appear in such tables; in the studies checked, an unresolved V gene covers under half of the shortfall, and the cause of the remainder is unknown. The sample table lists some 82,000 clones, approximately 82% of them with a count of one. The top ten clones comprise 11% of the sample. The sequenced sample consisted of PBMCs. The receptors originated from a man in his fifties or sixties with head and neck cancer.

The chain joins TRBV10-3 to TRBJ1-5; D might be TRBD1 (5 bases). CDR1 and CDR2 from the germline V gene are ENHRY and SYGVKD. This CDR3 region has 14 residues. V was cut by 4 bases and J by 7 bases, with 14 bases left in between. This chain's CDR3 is CAISVGAESQPQHF. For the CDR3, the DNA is TGTGCCATCAGTGTAGGGGCTGAAAGCCAGCCCCAGCATTTT.

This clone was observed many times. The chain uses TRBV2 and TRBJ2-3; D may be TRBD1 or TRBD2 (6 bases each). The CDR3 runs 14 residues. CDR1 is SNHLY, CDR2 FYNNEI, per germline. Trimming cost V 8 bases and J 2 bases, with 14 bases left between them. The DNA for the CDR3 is TGTGCCAGCGGGGGGCAGGGGATCACAGATACGCAGTATTTT. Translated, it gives CASGGQGITDTQYF.

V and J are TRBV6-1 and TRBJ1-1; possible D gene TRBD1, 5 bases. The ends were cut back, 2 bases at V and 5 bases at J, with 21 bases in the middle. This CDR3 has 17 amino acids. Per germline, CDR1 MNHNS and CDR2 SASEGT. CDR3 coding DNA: TGTGCCAGCAGTGAAAGTGTTGGGACTCCAGGTGAAACTGAAGCTTTCTTT. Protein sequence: CASSESVGTPGETEAFF.

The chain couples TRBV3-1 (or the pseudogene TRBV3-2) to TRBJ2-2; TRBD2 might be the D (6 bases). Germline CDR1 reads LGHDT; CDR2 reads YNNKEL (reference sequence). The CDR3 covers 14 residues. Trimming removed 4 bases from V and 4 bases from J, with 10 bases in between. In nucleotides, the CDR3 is TGTGCCAGCAGCCGTTTCGGGAGCACCGGGGAGCTGTTTTTT. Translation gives CASSRFGSTGELFF.

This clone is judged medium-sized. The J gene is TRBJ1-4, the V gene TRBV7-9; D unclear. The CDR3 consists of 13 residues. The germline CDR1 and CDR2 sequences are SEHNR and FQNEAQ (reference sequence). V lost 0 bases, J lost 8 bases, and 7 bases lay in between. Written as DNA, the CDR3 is TGTGCCAGCAGCTTAGCAGGGCCCGAAAAACTGTTTTTT. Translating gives CASSLAGPEKLFF.

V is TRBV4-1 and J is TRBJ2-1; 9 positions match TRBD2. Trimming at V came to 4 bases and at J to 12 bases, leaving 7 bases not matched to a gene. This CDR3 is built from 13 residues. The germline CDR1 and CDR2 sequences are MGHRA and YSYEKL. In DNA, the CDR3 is TGCGCCAGCAGCCCTTACGGGACTAGCTGGCAGTTCTTC. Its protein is CASSPYGTSWQFF.

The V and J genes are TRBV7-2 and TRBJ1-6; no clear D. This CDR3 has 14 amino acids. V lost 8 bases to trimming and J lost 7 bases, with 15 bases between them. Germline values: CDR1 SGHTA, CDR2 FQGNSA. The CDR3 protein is CASGATYRNSPLHF. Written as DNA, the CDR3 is TGTGCCAGCGGAGCGACTTACCGAAATTCACCCCTCCACTTT.

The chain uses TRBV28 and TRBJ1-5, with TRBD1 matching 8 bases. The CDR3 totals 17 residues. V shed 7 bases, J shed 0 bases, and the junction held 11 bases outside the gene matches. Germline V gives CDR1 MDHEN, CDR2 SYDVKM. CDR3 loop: CASITGQALYSNQPQHF. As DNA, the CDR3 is TGTGCCAGCATTACGGGACAGGCCCTCTATAGCAATCAGCCCCAGCATTTT. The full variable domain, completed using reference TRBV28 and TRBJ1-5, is DVKVTQSSRYLVKRTGEKVFLECVQDMDHENMFWYRQDPGLGLRLIYFSYDVKMKEKGDIPEGYSVSREKKERFSLILESASTNQTSMYLCASITGQALYSNQPQHFGDGTRLSIL.

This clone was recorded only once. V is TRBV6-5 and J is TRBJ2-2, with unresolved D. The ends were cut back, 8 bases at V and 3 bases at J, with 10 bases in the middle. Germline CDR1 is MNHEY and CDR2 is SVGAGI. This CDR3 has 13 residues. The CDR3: CASGLLYTGELFF. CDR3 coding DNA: TGTGCCAGCGGCCTCCTTTACACCGGGGAGCTGTTTTTT.

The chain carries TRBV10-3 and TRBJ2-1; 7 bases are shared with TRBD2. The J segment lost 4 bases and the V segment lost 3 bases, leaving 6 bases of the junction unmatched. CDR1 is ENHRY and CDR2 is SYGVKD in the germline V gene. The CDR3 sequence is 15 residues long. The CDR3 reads CAISEGGGDYNEQFF. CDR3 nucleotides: TGTGCCATCAGTGAAGGCGGGGGTGATTACAATGAGCAGTTCTTC.

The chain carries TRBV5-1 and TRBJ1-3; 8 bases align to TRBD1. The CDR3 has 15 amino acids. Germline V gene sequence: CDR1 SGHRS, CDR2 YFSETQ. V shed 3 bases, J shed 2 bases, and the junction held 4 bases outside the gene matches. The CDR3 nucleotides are TGCGCCAGCAGCTCCAGGGGGCCACCTGGAAACACCATATATTTT. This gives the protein CASSSRGPPGNTIYF.

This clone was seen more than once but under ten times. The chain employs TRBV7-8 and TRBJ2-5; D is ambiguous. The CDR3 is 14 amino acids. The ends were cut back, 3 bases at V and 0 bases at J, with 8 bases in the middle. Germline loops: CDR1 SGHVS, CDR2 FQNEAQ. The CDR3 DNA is TGTGCCAGCAGCTTGGGCGTATACCAAGAGACCCAGTACTTC. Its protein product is CASSLGVYQETQYF.

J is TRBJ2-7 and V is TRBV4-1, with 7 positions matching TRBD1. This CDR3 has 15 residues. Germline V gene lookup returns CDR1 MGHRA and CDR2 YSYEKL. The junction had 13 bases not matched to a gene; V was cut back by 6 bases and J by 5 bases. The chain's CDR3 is CASRKTGLGENEQYF. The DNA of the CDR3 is TGCGCCAGCAGAAAGACAGGGTTAGGTGAAAACGAGCAGTACTTC.

CDR3 sequence (DNA): TGTGCCAGCAGTTCCCCGGGGGCGTATTCACCCCTCCACTTT. This gives the protein CASSSPGAYSPLHF. This chain connects TRBV28 to TRBJ1-6; perhaps TRBD1 as D (6 bases). V was pared by 4 bases and J by 8 bases, with 12 bases between. The germline V gene encodes CDR1 MDHEN and CDR2 SYDVKM. This CDR3 is 14 amino acids long.

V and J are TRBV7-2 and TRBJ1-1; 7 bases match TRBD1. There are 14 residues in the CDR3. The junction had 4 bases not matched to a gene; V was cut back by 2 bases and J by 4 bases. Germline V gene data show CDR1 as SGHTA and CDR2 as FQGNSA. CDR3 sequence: CASSLRRGGTEAFF. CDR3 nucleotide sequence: TGTGCCAGCAGCTTACGCAGGGGGGGCACTGAAGCTTTCTTT.

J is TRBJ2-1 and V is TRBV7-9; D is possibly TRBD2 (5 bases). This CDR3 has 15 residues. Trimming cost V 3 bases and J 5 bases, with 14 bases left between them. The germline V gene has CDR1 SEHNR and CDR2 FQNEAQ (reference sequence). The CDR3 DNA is TGTGCCAGCAGCTTGGGTGGAGGAGCGCACAATGAGCAGTTCTTC. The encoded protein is CASSLGGGAHNEQFF. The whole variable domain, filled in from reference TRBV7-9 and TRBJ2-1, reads DTGVSQNPRHKITKRGQNVTFRCDPISEHNRLYWYRQTLGQGPEFLTYFQNEAQLEKSRLLSDRFSAERPKGSFSTLEIQRTEQGDSAMYLCASSLGGGAHNEQFFGPGTRLTVL.

The CDR3 DNA reads as TGTGCCAGCAGCCCCCGTAGGCAGGGAGGGCTCGAAAAACTGTTTTTT. It specifies CASSPRRQGGLEKLFF. The gene calls are TRBV7-8 and TRBJ1-4; TRBD1 might be the D (5 bases). With 5 bases removed from V and 8 bases from J, the gap between germline ends came to 21 bases. CDR3 size: 16 residues. Germline CDR1 and CDR2: SGHVS and FQNEAQ.

This CDR3 is CASSLTGFSNQPQHF. CDR3 sequence (DNA): TGTGCCAGCAGCTTAACAGGTTTTAGCAATCAGCCCCAGCATTTT. J is TRBJ1-5 and V is TRBV7-8; tentative D call: TRBD1 (5 bases). This CDR3 spans 15 amino acids. V shed 2 bases and J shed 0 bases, with 8 bases lying between them. Per germline, CDR1 SGHVS and CDR2 FQNEAQ.

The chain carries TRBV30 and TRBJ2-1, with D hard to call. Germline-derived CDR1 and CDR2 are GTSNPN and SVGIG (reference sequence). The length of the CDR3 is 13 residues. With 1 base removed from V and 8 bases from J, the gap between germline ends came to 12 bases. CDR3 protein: CAWSGQIGDEQFF. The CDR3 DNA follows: TGTGCCTGGAGTGGCCAGATTGGGGATGAGCAGTTCTTC.

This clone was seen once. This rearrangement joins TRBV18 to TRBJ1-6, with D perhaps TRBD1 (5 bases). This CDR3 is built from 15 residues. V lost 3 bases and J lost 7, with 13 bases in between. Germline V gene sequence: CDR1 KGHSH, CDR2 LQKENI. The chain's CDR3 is CASSPRAGGNSPLHF. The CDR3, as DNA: TGTGCCAGCTCACCCCGCGCCGGGGGGAATTCACCCCTCCACTTT.

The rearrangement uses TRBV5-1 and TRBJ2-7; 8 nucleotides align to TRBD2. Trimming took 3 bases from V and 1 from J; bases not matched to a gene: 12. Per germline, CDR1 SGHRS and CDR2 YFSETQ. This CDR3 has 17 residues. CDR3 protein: CASSSREGSGKSYEQYF. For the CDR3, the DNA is TGCGCCAGCAGCTCCCGGGAGGGTAGCGGGAAATCCTACGAGCAGTACTTC.

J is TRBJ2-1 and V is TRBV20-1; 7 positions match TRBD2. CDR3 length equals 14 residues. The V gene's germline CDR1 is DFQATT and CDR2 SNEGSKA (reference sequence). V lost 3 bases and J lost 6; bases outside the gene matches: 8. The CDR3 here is CSASIREVFNEQFF. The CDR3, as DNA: TGCAGTGCTAGTATCCGGGAGGTCTTCAATGAGCAGTTCTTC.

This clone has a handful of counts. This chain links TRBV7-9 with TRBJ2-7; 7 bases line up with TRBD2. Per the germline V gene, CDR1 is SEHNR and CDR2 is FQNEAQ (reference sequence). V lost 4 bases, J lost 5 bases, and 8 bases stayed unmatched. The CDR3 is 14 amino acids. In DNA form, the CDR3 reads TGTGCCAGCAGCTCCGGGGGGAGTATGCACGAGCAGTACTTC. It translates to CASSSGGSMHEQYF.

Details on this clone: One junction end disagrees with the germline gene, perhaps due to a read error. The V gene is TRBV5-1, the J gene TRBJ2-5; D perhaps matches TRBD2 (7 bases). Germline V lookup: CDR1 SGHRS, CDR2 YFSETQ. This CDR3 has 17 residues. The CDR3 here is CARRAGRGAANQETQYF. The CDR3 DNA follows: TGCGCCCGCAGGGCCGGCCGGGGGGCGGCAAATCAAGAGACCCAGTACTTC.

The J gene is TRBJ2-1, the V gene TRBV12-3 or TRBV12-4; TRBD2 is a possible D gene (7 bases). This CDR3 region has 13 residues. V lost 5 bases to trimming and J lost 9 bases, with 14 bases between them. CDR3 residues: CASSKEGGSEQFF. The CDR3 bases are TGTGCCAGCAGTAAAGAGGGGGGGAGTGAGCAGTTCTTC.

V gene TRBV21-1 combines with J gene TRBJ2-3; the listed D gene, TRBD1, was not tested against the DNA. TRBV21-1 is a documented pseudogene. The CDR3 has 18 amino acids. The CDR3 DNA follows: TGTGCCAGCAGCAAAAATTTGGCGGCAGGGGCTGGGACAGATACGCAGTATTTT. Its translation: CASSKNLAAGAGTDTQYF.

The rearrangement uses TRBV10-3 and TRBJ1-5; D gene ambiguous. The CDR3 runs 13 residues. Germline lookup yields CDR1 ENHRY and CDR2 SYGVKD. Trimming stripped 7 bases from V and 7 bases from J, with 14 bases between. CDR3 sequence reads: CAIKRGEGQPQHF. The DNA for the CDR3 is TGTGCCATCAAACGTGGGGAAGGGCAGCCCCAGCATTTT.

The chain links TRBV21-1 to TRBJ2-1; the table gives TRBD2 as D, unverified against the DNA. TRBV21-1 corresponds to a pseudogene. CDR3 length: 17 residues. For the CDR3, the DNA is TGTGCCAGCAGCAAAGCCGAACCTAGCGGGATCCACAATGAGCAGTTCTTC. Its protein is CASSKAEPSGIHNEQFF.

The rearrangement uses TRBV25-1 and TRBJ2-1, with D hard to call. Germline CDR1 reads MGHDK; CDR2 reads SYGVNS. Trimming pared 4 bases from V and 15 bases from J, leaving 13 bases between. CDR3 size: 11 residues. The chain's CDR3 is CASSVSRDTFF. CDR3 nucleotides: TGTGCCAGCAGTGTATCTAGGGATACGTTCTTC.